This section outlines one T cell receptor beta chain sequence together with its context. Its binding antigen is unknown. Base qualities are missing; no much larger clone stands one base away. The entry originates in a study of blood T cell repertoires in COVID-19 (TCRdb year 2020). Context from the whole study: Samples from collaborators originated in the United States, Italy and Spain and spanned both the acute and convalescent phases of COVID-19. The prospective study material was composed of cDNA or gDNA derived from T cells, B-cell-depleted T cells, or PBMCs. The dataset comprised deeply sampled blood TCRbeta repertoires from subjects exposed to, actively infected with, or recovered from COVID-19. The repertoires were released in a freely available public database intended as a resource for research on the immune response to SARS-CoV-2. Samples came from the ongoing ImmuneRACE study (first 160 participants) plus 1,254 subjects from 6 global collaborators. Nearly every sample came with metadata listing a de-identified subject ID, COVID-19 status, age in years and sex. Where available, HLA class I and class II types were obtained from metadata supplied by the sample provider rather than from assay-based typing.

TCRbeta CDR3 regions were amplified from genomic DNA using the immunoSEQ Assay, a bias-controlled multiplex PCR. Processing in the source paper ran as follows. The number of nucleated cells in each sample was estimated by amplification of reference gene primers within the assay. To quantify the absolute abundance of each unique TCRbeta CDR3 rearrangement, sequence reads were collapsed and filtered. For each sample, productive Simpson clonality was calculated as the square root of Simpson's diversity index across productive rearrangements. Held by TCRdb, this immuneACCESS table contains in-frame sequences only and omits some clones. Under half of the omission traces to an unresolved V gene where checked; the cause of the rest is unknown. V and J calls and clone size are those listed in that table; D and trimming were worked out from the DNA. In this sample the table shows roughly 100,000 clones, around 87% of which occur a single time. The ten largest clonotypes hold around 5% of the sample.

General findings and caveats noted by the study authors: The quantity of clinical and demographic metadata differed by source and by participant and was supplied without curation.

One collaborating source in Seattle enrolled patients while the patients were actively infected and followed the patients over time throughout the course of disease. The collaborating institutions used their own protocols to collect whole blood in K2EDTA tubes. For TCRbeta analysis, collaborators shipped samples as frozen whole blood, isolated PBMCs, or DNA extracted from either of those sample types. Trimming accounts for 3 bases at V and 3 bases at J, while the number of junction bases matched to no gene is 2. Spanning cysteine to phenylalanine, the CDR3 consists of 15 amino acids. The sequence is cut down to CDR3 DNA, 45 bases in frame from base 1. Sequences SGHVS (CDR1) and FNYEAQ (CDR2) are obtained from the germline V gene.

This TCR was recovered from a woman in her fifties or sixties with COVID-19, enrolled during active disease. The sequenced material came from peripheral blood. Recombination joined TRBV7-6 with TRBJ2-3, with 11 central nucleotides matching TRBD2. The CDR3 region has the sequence CASSFTSGGTDTQYF. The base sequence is TGTGCCAGCAGCTTCACTAGCGGGGGAACAGATACGCAGTATTTT. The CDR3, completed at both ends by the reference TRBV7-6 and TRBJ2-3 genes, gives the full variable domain GAGVSQSPRYKVTKRGQDVALRCDPISGHVSLYWYRQALGQGPEFLTYFNYEAQQDKSGLPNDRFSAERPEGSISTLTIQRTEQRDSAMYRCASSFTSGGTDTQYFGPGTRLTVL.